This is a list of T cell receptor beta chains from one sample in a study of identical twins. TCRdb reprocessed the 5' RACE reads with MiXCR, giving one entry per CDR3 protein. Here the sample spans 1.5 million or so distinct CDR3 sequences, around a third being singletons. The specimen was cord blood. The receptors originated from a newborn girl in good health. CDR3s include the opening cysteine and the closing phenylalanine or tryptophan. Expanded clones get a size class; other rows say once, few or many, or leave the size out.

v_call,clone_size,cdr3_aa
TRBV27,-,CASSSRGWGRTFF
TRBV5-1,-,CASSPNPTRNEQYF
TRBV20-1,-,CGIHRANYGYTF
TRBV10-3,few,CAIRRDKTNYGYTF
TRBV21-1,few,CASSPGGSGAVTEAFF
TRBV9,-,CASSVATAVRGAPTDTQYF
TRBV7-9,many,CASSLGGASDTQYF
TRBV10-3,-,CAIRPGTPGDEQYF
TRBV20-1,few,CSATRTSDGIQYF
TRBV28,few,CATGQPVYEQYF
TRBV28,few,CATRWGPSYEQYF
TRBV3-1,-,CASSQIRNEQFF
TRBV19,-,CASSISLGGYGYTF
TRBV12-3/TRBV12-4,-,CASSLALGQGKYGYTF
TRBV28,-,CASSLIGLRQETQYF
TRBV27,-,CASSFRGTNQPQHF
TRBV12-3/TRBV12-4,few,CASSPKGSFNTEAFF
TRBV29-1,few,CSVVRTVNEQFF
TRBV7-2,-,CASSSERSGANVLTF
TRBV7-2,-,CASSFAGTGIFYEQYF
TRBV5-1,few,CASRTQGANNEQFF
TRBV10-3,-,CAISTGGGNQPQHF
TRBV12-5,few,CASGLAASSGRSAGYNEQFF
TRBV6-6,-,CASSYTGGPTDTQYF
TRBV4-2,-,CASSQEGLTYEQYF
TRBV25-1,few,CASSERRAYSYNEQFF
TRBV29-1,many,CSVELAGETQYF
TRBV9,few,CASQLNEQFF
TRBV28,-,CASFDSRLAGGDEQFF